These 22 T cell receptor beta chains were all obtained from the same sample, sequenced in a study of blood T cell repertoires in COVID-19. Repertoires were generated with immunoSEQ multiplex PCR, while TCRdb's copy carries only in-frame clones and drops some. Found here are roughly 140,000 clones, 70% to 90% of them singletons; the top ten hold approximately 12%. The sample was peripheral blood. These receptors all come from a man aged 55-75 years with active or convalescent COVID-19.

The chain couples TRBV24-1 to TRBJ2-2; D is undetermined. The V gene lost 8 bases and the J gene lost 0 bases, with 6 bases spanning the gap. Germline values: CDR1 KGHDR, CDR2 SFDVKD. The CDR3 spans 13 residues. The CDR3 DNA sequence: TGTGCCACCAAGAGAACGAACACCGGGGAGCTGTTTTTT. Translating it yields CATKRTNTGELFF.

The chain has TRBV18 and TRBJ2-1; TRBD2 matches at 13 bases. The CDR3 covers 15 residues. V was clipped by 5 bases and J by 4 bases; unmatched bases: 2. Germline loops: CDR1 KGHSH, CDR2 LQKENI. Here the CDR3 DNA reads TGTGCCAGCTCAGGGACTAGCGGGGATTACAATGAGCAGTTCTTC. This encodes CASSGTSGDYNEQFF.

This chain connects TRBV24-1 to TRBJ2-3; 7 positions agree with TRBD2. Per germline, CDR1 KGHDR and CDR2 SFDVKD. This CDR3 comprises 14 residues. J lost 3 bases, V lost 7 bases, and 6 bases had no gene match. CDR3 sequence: CATRGLAETDTQYF. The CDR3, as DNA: TGTGCCACCAGGGGGCTAGCGGAAACAGATACGCAGTATTTT.

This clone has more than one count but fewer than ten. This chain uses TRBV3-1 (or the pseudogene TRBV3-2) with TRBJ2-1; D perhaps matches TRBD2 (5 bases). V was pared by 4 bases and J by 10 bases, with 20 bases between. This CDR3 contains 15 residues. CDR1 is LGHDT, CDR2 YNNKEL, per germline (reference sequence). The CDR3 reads CASSRRGSRKVEQFF. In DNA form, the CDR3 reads TGTGCCAGCAGCCGACGGGGTTCCCGCAAAGTGGAGCAGTTCTTC.

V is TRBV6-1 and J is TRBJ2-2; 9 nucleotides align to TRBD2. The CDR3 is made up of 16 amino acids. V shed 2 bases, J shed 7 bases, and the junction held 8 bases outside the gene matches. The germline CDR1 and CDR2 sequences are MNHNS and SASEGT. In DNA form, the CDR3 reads TGTGCCAGCAGTGAACCGAGCGGGAGGTTGTTCGGGGAGCTGTTTTTT. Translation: CASSEPSGRLFGELFF.

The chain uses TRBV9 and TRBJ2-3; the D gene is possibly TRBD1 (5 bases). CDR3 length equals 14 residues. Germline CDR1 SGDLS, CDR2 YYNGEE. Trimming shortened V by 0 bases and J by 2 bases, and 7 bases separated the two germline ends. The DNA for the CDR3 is TGTGCCAGCAGCGTAGAGGACATCACAGATACGCAGTATTTT. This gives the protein CASSVEDITDTQYF.

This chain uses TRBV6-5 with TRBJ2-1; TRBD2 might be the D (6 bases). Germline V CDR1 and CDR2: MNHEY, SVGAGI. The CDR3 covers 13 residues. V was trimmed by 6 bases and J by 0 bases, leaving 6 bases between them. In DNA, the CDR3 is TGTGCCAGCAGGGAGGGCTCCTACAATGAGCAGTTCTTC. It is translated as CASREGSYNEQFF.

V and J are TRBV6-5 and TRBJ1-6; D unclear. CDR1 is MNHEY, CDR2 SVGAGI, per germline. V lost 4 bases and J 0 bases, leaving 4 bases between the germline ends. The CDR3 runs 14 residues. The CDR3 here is CASSWSSYNSPLHF. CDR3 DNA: TGTGCCAGCAGTTGGAGCTCCTATAATTCACCCCTCCACTTT.

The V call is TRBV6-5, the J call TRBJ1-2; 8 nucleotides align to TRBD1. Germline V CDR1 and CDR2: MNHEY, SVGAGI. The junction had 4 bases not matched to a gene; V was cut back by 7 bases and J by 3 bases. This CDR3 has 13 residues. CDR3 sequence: CASTQGADYGYTF. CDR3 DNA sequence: TGTGCCAGCACCCAGGGGGCGGACTATGGCTACACCTTC.

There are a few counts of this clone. The CDR3 coding sequence is TGTGCCAGCAGCCCCGGGACAAATCAGCCCCAGCATTTT. It specifies CASSPGTNQPQHF. This rearrangement joins TRBV12-3 or TRBV12-4 to TRBJ1-5, with D possibly being TRBD1 (6 bases). The CDR3 runs to 13 residues. The V end lost 6 bases, the J end lost 4 bases, and 10 bases lay between the germline ends.

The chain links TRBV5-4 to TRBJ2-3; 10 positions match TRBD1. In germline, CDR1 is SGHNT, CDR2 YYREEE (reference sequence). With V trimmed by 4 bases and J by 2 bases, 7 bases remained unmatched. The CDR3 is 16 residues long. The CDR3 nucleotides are TGTGCCAGCAGCCGCGGACAGGGGGGGTTCACAGATACGCAGTATTTT. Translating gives CASSRGQGGFTDTQYF.

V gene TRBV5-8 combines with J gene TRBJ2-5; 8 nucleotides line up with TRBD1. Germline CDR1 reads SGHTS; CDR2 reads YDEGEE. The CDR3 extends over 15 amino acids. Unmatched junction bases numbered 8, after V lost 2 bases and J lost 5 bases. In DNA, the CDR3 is TGTGCCAGCAGCTTCGGGCAGGGGGCATGGGAGACCCAGTACTTC. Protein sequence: CASSFGQGAWETQYF.

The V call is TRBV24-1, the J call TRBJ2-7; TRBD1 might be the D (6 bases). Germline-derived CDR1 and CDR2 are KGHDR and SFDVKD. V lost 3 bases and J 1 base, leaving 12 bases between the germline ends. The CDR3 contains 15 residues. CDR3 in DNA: TGTGCCACCAGTGATCCAGGGGCCGGATCCTACGAGCAGTACTTC. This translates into CATSDPGAGSYEQYF.

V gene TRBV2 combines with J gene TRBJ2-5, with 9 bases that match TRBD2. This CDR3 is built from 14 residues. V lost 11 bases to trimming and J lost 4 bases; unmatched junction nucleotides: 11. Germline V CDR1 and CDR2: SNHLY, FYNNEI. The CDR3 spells CAGAGTSTSETQYF. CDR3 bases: TGTGCCGGTGCCGGGACTAGCACATCAGAGACCCAGTACTTC. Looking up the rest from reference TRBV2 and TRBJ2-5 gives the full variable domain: EPEVTQTPSHQVTQMGQEVILRCVPISNHLYFYWYRQILGQKVEFLVSFYNNEISEKSEIFDDQFSVERPDGSNFTLKIRSTKLEDSAMYFCAGAGTSTSETQYFGPGTRLLVL.

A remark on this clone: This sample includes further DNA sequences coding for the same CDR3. CDR3 sequence reads: CASRRQGPYGYTF. The CDR3 region has the DNA TGTGCCAGTAGGAGACAGGGCCCCTATGGCTACACCTTC. The chain combines TRBV19 with TRBJ1-2, with 7 nucleotides matching TRBD1. This CDR3 has 13 amino acids. In germline, CDR1 is LNHDA, CDR2 SQIVND (reference sequence). V shed 6 bases and J 4 bases; nucleotides not matched to a gene: 5.

The CDR3 nucleotides are TGTGCCAGCAGTTACTCACCCAGGTTGTACTATGGCTACACCTTC. It specifies CASSYSPRLYYGYTF. The chain combines TRBV6-5 with TRBJ1-2; D uncertain. CDR3 length: 15 residues. CDR1 is MNHEY and CDR2 is SVGAGI in the germline V gene. V was trimmed by 0 bases and J by 3 bases, leaving 11 bases between them.

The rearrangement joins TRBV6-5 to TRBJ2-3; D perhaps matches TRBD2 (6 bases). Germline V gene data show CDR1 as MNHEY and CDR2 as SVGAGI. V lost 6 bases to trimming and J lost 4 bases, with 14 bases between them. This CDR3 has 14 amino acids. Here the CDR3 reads CASRRWGRPDTQYF. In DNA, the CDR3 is TGTGCCAGCAGGCGCTGGGGGAGGCCAGATACGCAGTATTTT.

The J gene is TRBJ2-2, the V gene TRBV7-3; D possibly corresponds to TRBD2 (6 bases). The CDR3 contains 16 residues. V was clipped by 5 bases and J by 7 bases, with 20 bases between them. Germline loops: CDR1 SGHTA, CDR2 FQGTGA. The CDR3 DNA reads TGTGCCAGCAGCCCCCCGGGGGTCCCACCCGGCGGGGAGCTGTTTTTT. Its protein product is CASSPPGVPPGGELFF.

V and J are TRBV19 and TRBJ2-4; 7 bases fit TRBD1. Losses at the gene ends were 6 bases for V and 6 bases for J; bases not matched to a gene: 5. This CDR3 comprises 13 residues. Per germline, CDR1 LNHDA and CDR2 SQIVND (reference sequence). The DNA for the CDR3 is TGTGCCAGTAGGCAGGGGGTCGGAAACATTCAGTACTTC. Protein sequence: CASRQGVGNIQYF.

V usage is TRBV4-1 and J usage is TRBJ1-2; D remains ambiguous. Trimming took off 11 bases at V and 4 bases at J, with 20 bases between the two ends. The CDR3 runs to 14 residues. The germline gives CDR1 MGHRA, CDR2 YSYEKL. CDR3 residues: CARLWARRPYGYTF. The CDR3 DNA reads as TGCGCCCGCTTATGGGCGAGAAGACCCTATGGCTACACCTTC.

The CDR3 bases are TGTGCCACCAGTGAGGCCGGGAGGGGCGAGCAGTACTTC. This sequence encodes CATSEAGRGEQYF. The genes are TRBV24-1 and TRBJ2-7; TRBD2 matches at 8 bases. Looked up from germline, CDR1 is KGHDR and CDR2 is SFDVKD. The length of the CDR3 is 13 residues. With 4 bases clipped from V and 6 bases from J, the junction kept 4 bases outside the gene matches.

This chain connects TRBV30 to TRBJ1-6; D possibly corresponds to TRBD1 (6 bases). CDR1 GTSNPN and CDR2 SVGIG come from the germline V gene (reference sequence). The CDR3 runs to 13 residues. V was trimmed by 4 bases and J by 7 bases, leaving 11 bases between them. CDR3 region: CAWTRTANSPLHF. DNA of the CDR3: TGTGCCTGGACCAGGACAGCGAATTCACCCCTCCACTTT.